The 27 T cell receptor beta chains presented below share a single source sample, sequenced in a study of blood T cell repertoires in COVID-19. Assay used: immunoSEQ multiplex PCR; TCRdb lists only in-frame clones, some missing. Among more than 200,000 clones listed, 75% to 90% were seen once. Material for sequencing was PBMCs or T cells enriched from blood (not recorded which). The receptors stem from a woman aged 25 to 39 who had recovered from COVID-19.

This clone was seen just once. The genes are TRBV7-2 and TRBJ2-7; 9 bases align to TRBD2. J was trimmed by 3 bases and V by 2 bases; bases with no gene match: 11. The CDR3 contains 17 residues. Germline V gene data show CDR1 as SGHTA and CDR2 as FQGNSA. The CDR3 sequence: CASSLNILSGRIYEQYF. The CDR3 bases are TGTGCCAGCAGCTTAAATATCCTCAGCGGGAGGATCTACGAGCAGTACTTC.

The chain links TRBV7-9 to TRBJ2-5, with D possibly being TRBD1 (6 bases). Germline V gene lookup returns CDR1 SEHNR and CDR2 FQNEAQ (reference sequence). Trimming took 8 bases from V and 1 from J, leaving 11 bases between them. This CDR3 is built from 13 residues. CDR3 sequence reads: CASQDRSQETQYF. Written as DNA, the CDR3 is TGTGCCAGCCAAGACAGGAGCCAAGAGACCCAGTACTTC.

The V gene is TRBV7-9, the J gene TRBJ2-3; TRBD1 matches 7 bases. CDR3 size: 16 residues. The germline V gene encodes CDR1 SEHNR and CDR2 FQNEAQ (reference sequence). Trimming removed 5 bases from V and 4 bases from J; junction bases left unmatched: 12. The CDR3 region is CASSPRGQAQADTQYF. CDR3 bases: TGTGCCAGCAGCCCGAGAGGACAGGCCCAGGCAGATACGCAGTATTTT.

The chain links TRBV30 to TRBJ1-2; 12 bases match TRBD1. The CDR3 is 14 residues long. Trimming cost V 3 bases and J 6 bases; bases outside gene matches: 5. Germline-derived CDR1 and CDR2 are GTSNPN and SVGIG (reference sequence). The CDR3 DNA reads TGTGCCTGGAGGGGACAGGGGGCTCAGAATGGCTACACCTTC. Protein sequence: CAWRGQGAQNGYTF.

This chain joins TRBV28 and TRBJ2-2, with a weak D call TRBD2 (5 bases). The CDR3 runs 14 residues. V lost 2 bases, J lost 6 bases, and 10 bases lay in between. Germline-derived CDR1 and CDR2 are MDHEN and SYDVKM. The CDR3 bases are TGTGCCAGCAGTTTAGTCGGGCGGGCCGGGGAGCTGTTTTTT. Translation: CASSLVGRAGELFF.

V usage is TRBV14 and J usage is TRBJ2-1; 8 bases are shared with TRBD2. V gave up 6 bases and J gave up 0 bases; unmatched junction bases: 4. The CDR3 runs to 15 residues. CDR1 and CDR2 (germline): SGHDN, FVKESK. CDR3 protein: CASRQTSGSYNEQFF. CDR3 in DNA: TGTGCCAGCAGGCAAACTAGCGGCTCCTACAATGAGCAGTTCTTC.

Points on this clone: Other DNA sequences in the sample encode the same CDR3. The chain is built from TRBV5-1 and TRBJ2-2; tentative D call: TRBD1 (7 bases). Germline V gene sequence: CDR1 SGHRS, CDR2 YFSETQ. CDR3 size: 17 residues. Deletions cut 3 bases from V and 5 bases from J, with 20 bases between. The CDR3 nucleotides read TGCGCCAGCAGCTCGATAGCAGGGGGGCCGGGGACCGGGGAGCTGTTTTTT. This gives the protein CASSSIAGGPGTGELFF. Together with reference TRBV5-1 and TRBJ2-2, the CDR3 gives the full variable domain: KAGVTQTPRYLIKTRGQQVTLSCSPISGHRSVSWYQQTPGQGLQFLFEYFSETQRNKGNFPGRFSGRQFSNSRSEMNVSTLELGDSALYLCASSSIAGGPGTGELFFGEGSRLTVL.

The rearrangement links TRBV5-1 to TRBJ1-4; D is undetermined. V was shortened by 0 bases and J by 3 bases, with 15 bases between the two germline ends. CDR1 and CDR2 (germline): SGHRS, YFSETQ. The CDR3 runs 17 residues. The CDR3 spells CASSLGQAPFPNEKLFF. DNA for the CDR3: TGCGCCAGCAGCTTGGGCCAGGCTCCCTTCCCTAATGAAAAACTGTTTTTT.

The genes are TRBV9 and TRBJ2-2, with 7 bases identical to TRBD2. V was clipped by 3 bases and J by 0 bases; unmatched bases: 2. CDR3 length: 15 residues. Germline V gene sequence: CDR1 SGDLS, CDR2 YYNGEE. CDR3 in amino acids: CASSESGANTGELFF. The CDR3 region has the DNA TGTGCCAGCAGCGAAAGCGGGGCGAACACCGGGGAGCTGTTTTTT. The whole variable domain, filled in from reference TRBV9 and TRBJ2-2, reads DSGVTQTPKHLITATGQRVTLRCSPRSGDLSVYWYQQSLDQGLQFLIQYYNGEERAKGNILERFSAQQFPDLHSELNLSSLELGDSALYFCASSESGANTGELFFGEGSRLTVL.

As regards this clone: Within the sample, other DNA sequences also encode this same CDR3. The chain links TRBV29-1 to TRBJ1-1; 12 bases are shared with TRBD1. The J segment lost 1 base and the V segment lost 5 bases, leaving 8 bases of the junction unmatched. The germline V gene has CDR1 SQVTM and CDR2 ANQGSEA. This CDR3 comprises 16 residues. CDR3 sequence reads: CSVKGQGALPNTEAFF. Written as DNA, the CDR3 is TGCAGCGTTAAGGGACAGGGGGCGCTTCCGAACACTGAAGCTTTCTTT.

As for this clone: Relative to the germline gene, one junction end is altered; a read error may explain this. The rearrangement joins TRBV3-1 (or the pseudogene TRBV3-2) to TRBJ1-1; a weak D match, TRBD1 (5 bases). The CDR3 consists of 14 residues. Germline V gene sequence: CDR1 LGHDT, CDR2 YNNKEL (reference sequence). CDR3 amino acids: CASSQGQLTTAAFF. DNA for the CDR3: TGTGCCAGCAGCCAAGGACAGTTAACCACTGCAGCTTTCTTT.

The chain recombines TRBV5-8 with TRBJ1-3; D gene unclear. Germline CDR1 SGHTS, CDR2 YDEGEE. V was clipped by 2 bases and J by 4 bases, with 7 bases between them. This CDR3 spans 13 amino acids. The CDR3 loop is CASSLSEGNTIYF. CDR3 nucleotide sequence: TGTGCCAGCAGCTTATCCGAGGGAAACACCATATATTTT. The full variable domain, completed using reference TRBV5-8 and TRBJ1-3, is EAGVTQSPTHLIKTRGQQATLRCSPISGHTSVYWYQQALGLGLQFLLWYDEGEERNRGNFPPRFSGRQFPNYSSELNVNALELEDSALYLCASSLSEGNTIYFGEGSWLTVV.

The rearrangement joins TRBV28 to TRBJ2-3, with unresolved D. V lost 2 bases, J lost 1 base, and 10 bases lay in between. The CDR3 spans 15 residues. The germline CDR1 and CDR2 sequences are MDHEN and SYDVKM. The CDR3 loop reads CASSLKGVGTDTQYF. The CDR3 DNA reads TGTGCCAGCAGTTTAAAAGGAGTGGGCACAGATACGCAGTATTTT.

The rearrangement uses TRBV2 and TRBJ2-1; D is possibly TRBD2 (5 bases). The CDR3 totals 14 residues. V lost 5 bases and J lost 6, with 14 bases in between. CDR1 and CDR2 (germline): SNHLY, FYNNEI. The CDR3 nucleotides read TGTGCCAGCAGTCCACTAGATTCGGGCAATGAGCAGTTCTTC. This encodes CASSPLDSGNEQFF.

This clone was recorded only once. V usage is TRBV14 and J usage is TRBJ1-1; TRBD1 matches at 10 bases. V trimming: 0 bases; J trimming: 4 bases; junction bases outside the gene matches: 11. The CDR3 extends over 18 amino acids. CDR1 and CDR2 (germline): SGHDN, FVKESK. The CDR3 coding sequence is TGTGCCAGCAGCCAAGATTTGGTGACAGGGGGCGAAGGCACTGAAGCTTTCTTT. Translating it yields CASSQDLVTGGEGTEAFF.

This CDR3 reads CASSQNQVNTEAFF. The DNA for the CDR3 is TGTGCCAGCAGCCAAAACCAGGTGAACACTGAAGCTTTCTTT. The chain couples TRBV7-9 to TRBJ1-1; no definite D call. The CDR3 is made up of 14 amino acids. Germline V CDR1 and CDR2: SEHNR, FQNEAQ (reference sequence). The V end lost 5 bases, the J end lost 0 bases, and 10 bases lay between the germline ends.

The V gene is TRBV10-3, the J gene TRBJ2-7, with 8 bases identical to TRBD2. J gave up 0 bases and V 2 bases, and 6 bases lay outside the gene matches. There are 16 residues in the CDR3. Germline CDR1 ENHRY, CDR2 SYGVKD. The CDR3 spells CAISEGGLAGSYEQYF. In DNA form, the CDR3 reads TGTGCCATCAGTGAGGGGGGCCTAGCGGGCTCCTACGAGCAGTACTTC.

This sequence joins TRBV19 and TRBJ1-2; D remains unclear. Trimming stripped 5 bases from V and 4 bases from J, with 8 bases between. The length of the CDR3 is 12 residues. Germline V lookup: CDR1 LNHDA, CDR2 SQIVND (reference sequence). The CDR3 DNA reads as TGTGCCAGTAGTGGAGTTTCCTATGGCTACACCTTC. This encodes CASSGVSYGYTF.

The gene calls are TRBV5-1 and TRBJ2-2, with 9 bases identical to TRBD1. The CDR3 contains 17 residues. Germline V gene lookup returns CDR1 SGHRS and CDR2 YFSETQ. With V trimmed by 6 bases and J by 5 bases, 14 bases remained unmatched. For the CDR3, the DNA is TGCGCCAGCACAGTTGCCGGAACAGGGGGCTGGACCGGGGAGCTGTTTTTT. Translating gives CASTVAGTGGWTGELFF. Full variable domain (outside the CDR3, taken from reference TRBV5-1 and TRBJ2-2): KAGVTQTPRYLIKTRGQQVTLSCSPISGHRSVSWYQQTPGQGLQFLFEYFSETQRNKGNFPGRFSGRQFSNSRSEMNVSTLELGDSALYLCASTVAGTGGWTGELFFGEGSRLTVL.

This chain connects TRBV7-2 to TRBJ2-7, with 12 bases that match TRBD1. This CDR3 has 15 amino acids. V lost 5 bases to trimming and J lost 2 bases; unmatched junction nucleotides: 4. Looked up from germline, CDR1 is SGHTA and CDR2 is FQGNSA. CDR3 sequence reads: CASSQGTGGPYEQYF. CDR3 nucleotide sequence: TGTGCCAGCAGCCAAGGGACAGGGGGCCCCTACGAGCAGTACTTC.

This chain connects TRBV6-5 to TRBJ2-1; 8 bases match TRBD2. V shed 5 bases and J 9 bases; nucleotides not matched to a gene: 9. The germline gives CDR1 MNHEY, CDR2 SVGAGI. The CDR3 has 14 residues. CDR3 sequence (DNA): TGTGCCAGCAGTCTACCGACTAGCGCAGCTGAGCAGTTCTTC. It encodes CASSLPTSAAEQFF.

This chain connects TRBV7-8 to TRBJ1-1, with 7 nucleotides matching TRBD1. Germline V CDR1 and CDR2: SGHVS, FQNEAQ. V lost 5 bases and J lost 4; bases outside the gene matches: 4. The CDR3 contains 13 residues. DNA for the CDR3: TGTGCCAGCAGCCGAGACAGGGCCACTGAAGCTTTCTTT. Its protein product is CASSRDRATEAFF.

The rearrangement links TRBV7-4 to TRBJ1-6; D uncertain. Trimming took 4 bases from V and 8 from J, leaving 18 bases between them. The germline CDR1 and CDR2 sequences are SGHVT and SQSDAQ. CDR3 length: 16 amino acids. CDR3 in amino acids: CASSSRGHGRDSPLHF. The CDR3 DNA is TGTGCCAGCAGCTCCCGCGGCCACGGGCGGGATTCACCCCTCCACTTT.

The rearrangement links TRBV15 to TRBJ1-6; no firm D call. V dropped 0 bases and J dropped 7 bases, with 7 bases sitting between them. This CDR3 has 14 amino acids. Germline CDR1 LNHNV, CDR2 YYDKDF (reference sequence). The CDR3 coding sequence is TGTGCCACCAGCAGAGACAGATCAAATTCACCCCTCCACTTT. Protein product: CATSRDRSNSPLHF. The full variable domain, rest sourced from reference TRBV15 and TRBJ1-6, is DAMVIQNPRYQVTQFGKPVTLSCSQTLNHNVMYWYQQKSSQAPKLLFHYYDKDFNNEADTPDNFQSRRPNTSFCFLDIRSPGLGDTAMYLCATSRDRSNSPLHFGNGTRLTVT.

Comments on this clone: At one of its ends the junction is not consistent with the germline gene, which may arise from a read error. This chain connects TRBV5-1 to TRBJ2-7; 11 positions agree with TRBD1. The germline CDR1 and CDR2 sequences are SGHRS and YFSETQ. The CDR3 consists of 13 residues. The CDR3 DNA is TGCGCCAGCAGCTTGGCCGGACAGGGGGCATTCGATTTC. This encodes CASSLAGQGAFDF.

This chain links TRBV4-3 with TRBJ2-7; D may be TRBD1 (5 bases). CDR3 length: 13 amino acids. V was trimmed by 3 bases and J by 1 base, leaving 7 bases between them. Germline values: CDR1 LGHNA, CDR2 YSLEER. The CDR3 DNA is TGCGCCAGCAGCCATGACAGTTCCTACGAGCAGTACTTC. Translated, it gives CASSHDSSYEQYF.

The chain couples TRBV5-1 to TRBJ1-1; no clear D. There are 12 residues in the CDR3. Germline V gives CDR1 SGHRS, CDR2 YFSETQ. V lost 5 bases and J lost 1, with 6 bases in between. CDR3 in amino acids: CASRLGNTEAFF. The CDR3 DNA reads as TGCGCCAGCAGGCTCGGGAACACTGAAGCTTTCTTT.